Reported below is one T cell receptor beta chain. TRAV- and TRBV-specific primers primed first-strand cDNA, covering alpha and beta chains. It was with a constant-region primer and a V-primer adapter that TCRs were amplified over roughly 19 PCR cycles. One entry per CDR3 protein results from TCRdb running MiXCR on the reads. The table lists about 13,000 distinct CDR3 sequences, roughly 60% of them singletons. With V trimmed by 6 bases and J by 4 bases, 7 bases remained unmatched. CDR3 length: 13 amino acids. Germline CDR1 reads DFQATT; CDR2 reads SNEGSKA (reference sequence). This sample is drawn from a study of low-dose radiotherapy and immunotherapy resistance in tumors. About the study: Cyclophosphamide infusions of 200 mg/m2 came every two weeks, one day before radiation-immunotherapy.

Nivolumab, ipilimumab, aspirin, low-dose cyclophosphamide and low-dose radiotherapy were all administered to the donors. Patients qualified if they had advanced solid tumors that lacked tumor-infiltrating lymphocytes. The clonotype was recovered from a human donor with advanced metastatic prostate, ovarian, gallbladder or colorectal cancer (not recorded which). This table probably holds off-target reads from a library built for another chain. The V call is TRBV20-1, the J call TRBJ2-5; TRBD1 agrees at 8 bases. CDR3 protein: CSAYGQGGETQYF. CDR3 sequence (DNA): TGCAGTGCCTATGGACAGGGTGGAGAGACCCAGTACTTC.